This TCR beta chain was found in a study of persistence of HIV-infected CD4 T cells. Study summary: A couple of participants gave one leukapheresis sample; others gave up to about 180 mL blood repeatedly.

Trimming took 4 bases from V and 2 from J; bases not matched to a gene: 7. Germline CDR1 is SEHNR and CDR2 is FQNEAQ (reference sequence). The CDR3 is made up of 16 amino acids. An overlapping HIV-1 Gag peptide pool stimulated these cells at approximately 0.91 ug/peptide/mL. CD4+ T cells upregulating both CD40 ligand and CD69 were sorted as responding cells. CD8+ T cells were removed from PBMCs prior to stimulation. The immunoSEQ assay was version 4, run in survey mode. TCRdb's table, derived via immunoSEQ multiplex PCR, lists solely in-frame clones and lacks some. The table includes roughly 9,200 clones, 82% detected once. This clone has a handful of counts. Its antigen is unknown.

This rearrangement joins TRBV7-9 to TRBJ1-1; 10 nucleotides line up with TRBD1. The sample was CD4+ T cells sorted from PBMCs after roughly 18-hour stimulation, taken from a patient who received antiretroviral therapy. This clonotype originated in an adult woman with HIV who was CMV-seropositive. CDR3 region: CASSSRDRGINTEAFF. The CDR3 bases are TGTGCCAGCAGCTCCCGGGACAGGGGTATTAACACTGAAGCTTTCTTT.